These 22 T cell receptor beta chains were sequenced from one sample in a study of beta chain features in type 1 diabetes. cDNA synthesis used the whole RNA isolate, giving expressed TCRB sequences. Sequenced by immunoSEQ multiplex PCR; TCRdb stores in-frame clones only, minus some. The sample shows 250,000 to 300,000 clones, 7.5% to 9.5% of them seen only once. The sample taken for sequencing was central memory CD4+ T cells from blood. The receptors derive from a woman under 30 in good health.

The chain employs TRBV2 and TRBJ2-5; D possibly corresponds to TRBD2 (6 bases). This CDR3 is built from 13 residues. Trimming removed 7 bases from V and 7 bases from J, with 16 bases in between. Germline CDR1 reads SNHLY; CDR2 reads FYNNEI. The CDR3 sequence: CASMGLRSGTQYF. In DNA form, the CDR3 reads TGTGCCAGCATGGGACTGCGGTCAGGGACCCAGTACTTC.

This clone was found many times. This chain links TRBV23-1 with TRBJ1-3; no reliable D call. TRBV23-1 is an open reading frame, and its role is uncertain. Trimming stripped 4 bases from V and 16 bases from J, with 23 bases between. The CDR3 loop spans 14 amino acids. CDR3 sequence reads: CASSLPNRGNIRYF. In DNA, the CDR3 is TGCGCCAGCAGTCTCCCGAACCGTGGAAACATCCGGTATTTT.

This clone was observed a handful of times. The genes are TRBV25-1 and TRBJ1-3, with D hard to call. V shed 4 bases and J shed 0 bases, with 10 bases lying between them. This CDR3 has 15 residues. Germline V gives CDR1 MGHDK, CDR2 SYGVNS. Here the CDR3 reads CASSGNGVSGNTIYF. In DNA, the CDR3 is TGTGCCAGCAGTGGGAACGGAGTCTCTGGAAACACCATATATTTT. Together with reference TRBV25-1 and TRBJ1-3, the CDR3 gives the full variable domain: EADIYQTPRYLVIGTGKKITLECSQTMGHDKMYWYQQDPGMELHLIHYSYGVNSTEKGDLSSESTVSRIRTEHFPLTLESARPSHTSQYLCASSGNGVSGNTIYFGEGSWLTVV.

The chain couples TRBV28 to TRBJ2-7; D call uncertain. The V and J ends lost 6 bases and 2 bases respectively, with 8 bases between them. CDR3 length: 12 amino acids. CDR1 and CDR2 from the germline V gene are MDHEN and SYDVKM. The CDR3 loop is CASSRRTYEQYF. The CDR3 nucleotides read TGTGCCAGCAGCCGCCGCACCTACGAGCAGTACTTC.

The J gene is TRBJ2-1, the V gene TRBV5-1; D might be TRBD1 (6 bases). The CDR3 totals 17 residues. Trimming removed 4 bases from V and 6 bases from J, with 23 bases in between. CDR1 SGHRS and CDR2 YFSETQ come from the germline V gene. CDR3 amino acids: CASSMDSVMRVLNEQFF. The CDR3 coding sequence is TGCGCCAGCAGCATGGACAGCGTCATGAGGGTCCTCAATGAGCAGTTCTTC.

This clone has more than one count but fewer than ten. The rearrangement uses TRBV5-5 and TRBJ2-1; 11 bases align to TRBD1. The germline gives CDR1 SGHKS, CDR2 YYEKEE (reference sequence). Losses at the gene ends were 5 bases for V and 5 bases for J; bases not matched to a gene: 6. This CDR3 comprises 15 residues. The CDR3 nucleotides read TGTGCCAGCAGGGACAGGGGGCCGATGGACAATGAGCAGTTCTTC. Its protein is CASRDRGPMDNEQFF.

CDR3 sequence reads: CASSTDLYGYTF. CDR3 DNA: TGTGCCAGCAGCACGGACCTCTATGGCTACACCTTC. J is TRBJ1-2 and V is TRBV28; D is unresolved. The CDR3 spans 12 residues. The V end lost 6 bases, the J end lost 4 bases, and 9 bases lay between the germline ends. CDR1 MDHEN and CDR2 SYDVKM come from the germline V gene.

This clone was detected a few times. J is TRBJ2-3 and V is TRBV5-8, with D possibly called TRBD1 or TRBD2 (6 bases each). CDR1 is SGHTS and CDR2 is YDEGEE in the germline V gene. This CDR3 is 15 amino acids long. V lost 2 bases to trimming and J lost 3 bases, with 13 bases between them. The CDR3 nucleotides read TGTGCCAGCAGCTTCGGGGGCTCCTCTACAGATACGCAGTATTTT. This gives the protein CASSFGGSSTDTQYF.

The chain joins TRBV28 to TRBJ1-5; D call uncertain. Germline values: CDR1 MDHEN, CDR2 SYDVKM. The CDR3 runs to 11 residues. V was cut by 7 bases and J by 6 bases, with 7 bases left in between. The CDR3: CASNSRQPQHF. The CDR3 nucleotides read TGTGCCAGCAATTCACGTCAGCCCCAGCATTTT.

The chain links TRBV7-2 to TRBJ2-1, with D perhaps TRBD2 (8 bases). Germline CDR1 reads SGHTA; CDR2 reads FQGNSA. With 5 bases removed from V and 9 bases from J, the gap between germline ends came to 17 bases. The CDR3 totals 14 residues. CDR3 coding DNA: TGTGCCAGCAGCCCAGGGGGGCGGGAGGTTGAGCAGTTCTTC. The encoded protein is CASSPGGREVEQFF.

There are a few counts of this clone. The V and J genes are TRBV28 and TRBJ1-1, with a weak D call TRBD1 (6 bases). The CDR3 runs 16 residues. Germline V gives CDR1 MDHEN, CDR2 SYDVKM. Trimming pared 6 bases from V and 1 base from J, leaving 18 bases between. The CDR3 coding sequence is TGTGCCAGCAGCCACGGGGGGGGCGCAGGGAACACTGAAGCTTTCTTT. It specifies CASSHGGGAGNTEAFF. The full variable domain, in which reference TRBV28 and TRBJ1-1 provide the parts outside the CDR3, is DVKVTQSSRYLVKRTGEKVFLECVQDMDHENMFWYRQDPGLGLRLIYFSYDVKMKEKGDIPEGYSVSREKKERFSLILESASTNQTSMYLCASSHGGGAGNTEAFFGQGTRLTVV.

This clone turned up a few times. The genes are TRBV29-1 and TRBJ2-5; D may correspond to TRBD1 or TRBD2 (5 bases each). The end of the DNA fits TRBJ2-7 better, so the J call may be wrong. Germline CDR1 and CDR2: SQVTM and ANQGSEA. The CDR3 runs 16 residues. CDR3 in amino acids: CSVEGGIGTETYEQYF. CDR3 bases: TGCAGCGTTGAAGGGGGCATTGGGACGGAAACCTACGAGCAGTACTTC.

The CDR3 DNA sequence: TGTGCCAGCAGCATAGGGGGACATTACTACAATGAGCAGTTCTTC. It encodes CASSIGGHYYNEQFF. This sequence joins TRBV7-9 and TRBJ2-1; tentative D call: TRBD1 (6 bases). There are 15 residues in the CDR3. Germline CDR1 and CDR2: SEHNR and FQNEAQ (reference sequence). V was shortened by 5 bases and J by 3 bases, with 14 bases between the two germline ends. Full variable domain (missing parts from reference TRBV7-9 and TRBJ2-1): DTGVSQNPRHKITKRGQNVTFRCDPISEHNRLYWYRQTLGQGPEFLTYFQNEAQLEKSRLLSDRFSAERPKGSFSTLEIQRTEQGDSAMYLCASSIGGHYYNEQFFGPGTRLTVL.

The gene calls are TRBV5-1 and TRBJ2-1, with 13 bases lining up with TRBD2. The germline CDR1 and CDR2 sequences are SGHRS and YFSETQ. The CDR3 runs to 16 residues. V gave up 4 bases and J gave up 7 bases; unmatched junction bases: 8. In DNA form, the CDR3 reads TGCGCCAGCAGCGCGGGACTAGCGGGGTCTCTAAATGAGCAGTTCTTC. Translation: CASSAGLAGSLNEQFF.

This sequence joins TRBV6-5 and TRBJ1-5; D possibly corresponds to TRBD1 (5 bases). Germline V lookup: CDR1 MNHEY, CDR2 SVGAGI. Trimming left V 7 bases short and J 4 bases short, with 8 bases between. The CDR3 loop spans 12 amino acids. CDR3 sequence reads: CASTSGNQPQHF. CDR3 in DNA: TGTGCCAGCACCTCAGGGAATCAGCCCCAGCATTTT.

The V and J genes are TRBV6-6 and TRBJ2-5; tentative D call: TRBD2 (6 bases). The V gene's germline CDR1 is MNHNY and CDR2 SVGAGI (reference sequence). Trimming took off 6 bases at V and 4 bases at J, with 12 bases between the two ends. The CDR3 loop spans 13 amino acids. The CDR3 DNA reads as TGTGCCAGCAGCCGGGGGTTCCTAGAGACCCAGTACTTC. Amino acid sequence: CASSRGFLETQYF.

The genes are TRBV7-9 and TRBJ1-2, with TRBD1 as a possible D gene (5 bases). Trimming took off 4 bases at V and 6 bases at J, with 18 bases between the two ends. This CDR3 has 15 amino acids. Germline lookup yields CDR1 SEHNR and CDR2 FQNEAQ (reference sequence). CDR3 amino acids: CASSSLTGGSDGYTF. CDR3 nucleotide sequence: TGTGCCAGCAGCTCCCTAACCGGGGGATCGGATGGCTACACCTTC.

This clone was found many times. This chain uses TRBV7-9 with TRBJ2-1, with D possibly called TRBD1 or TRBD2 (5 bases each). V was cut by 3 bases and J by 4 bases, with 13 bases left in between. CDR1 is SEHNR and CDR2 is FQNEAQ in the germline V gene (reference sequence). This CDR3 spans 15 amino acids. CDR3 coding DNA: TGTGCCAGCAGCTTTACGGGGCAAAGATACAATGAGCAGTTCTTC. It is translated as CASSFTGQRYNEQFF.

This clone has a handful of counts. The rearrangement joins TRBV28 to TRBJ2-5; perhaps TRBD2 as D (5 bases). CDR3 length: 13 residues. CDR1 is MDHEN and CDR2 is SYDVKM in the germline V gene. Trimming removed 5 bases at V and 5 bases at J, with 12 bases between. CDR3 bases: TGTGCCAGCAGTCCGCGGACTGTGGAGACCCAGTACTTC. Protein product: CASSPRTVETQYF.

The chain is built from TRBV7-9 and TRBJ1-5; D gene unclear. This CDR3 has 14 residues. Germline-derived CDR1 and CDR2 are SEHNR and FQNEAQ (reference sequence). V lost 5 bases to trimming and J lost 0 bases, with 8 bases between them. CDR3 amino acids: CASSPMDSNQPQHF. As DNA, the CDR3 is TGTGCCAGCAGCCCCATGGATAGCAATCAGCCCCAGCATTTT. Using reference TRBV7-9 and TRBJ1-5 for the parts outside the CDR3, the full variable domain is DTGVSQNPRHKITKRGQNVTFRCDPISEHNRLYWYRQTLGQGPEFLTYFQNEAQLEKSRLLSDRFSAERPKGSFSTLEIQRTEQGDSAMYLCASSPMDSNQPQHFGDGTRLSIL.

This clone appeared many times. The chain carries TRBV28 and TRBJ2-7; tentatively, D is TRBD2 (6 bases). The germline CDR1 and CDR2 sequences are MDHEN and SYDVKM. This CDR3 contains 13 residues. V was cut by 8 bases and J by 4 bases, with 15 bases left in between. CDR3 loop: CASQGGLIYEQYV. The DNA for the CDR3 is TGTGCCAGCCAGGGAGGCCTAATATACGAGCAGTACGTC.

The chain employs TRBV18 and TRBJ1-5; D remains ambiguous. This CDR3 comprises 14 residues. CDR1 and CDR2 from the germline V gene are KGHSH and LQKENI. V dropped 6 bases and J dropped 6 bases, with 15 bases sitting between them. CDR3 in amino acids: CASSTMGSAQPQHF. The CDR3, as DNA: TGTGCCAGCTCTACCATGGGGAGCGCTCAGCCCCAGCATTTT.